These T cell receptor beta chains were read from a single sample in a study of T cells in Graves' hyperthyroidism and ophthalmopathy. Each CDR3 protein gets one entry after TCRdb re-called the multiplex PCR reads with MiXCR. The sample has more than 300,000 distinct CDR3 sequences, around 14% seen once; the top ten hold 9.2%. Sequenced sample: blood. Receptors were obtained from a woman aged 18-29 years with Graves' hyperthyroidism. Each CDR3 is given with its conserved first and last residue. Fields, in order: V gene, J gene, D gene, clone size, CDR3 protein, CDR3 DNA. The D gene is left open where the match is weak. Not all rows give a size; the values are once, few, many and, for expanded clones, a class.

v_call: TRBV19
j_call: TRBJ1-5
d_call: -
clone_size: many
cdr3_aa: CASSPTAFGAARRIGQHF
cdr3_nt: TGTGCCAGTAGTCCCACCGCGTTTGGGGCCGCCCGTCGTATAGGCCAGCATTTT

v_call: TRBV19
j_call: TRBJ1-1
d_call: -
clone_size: many
cdr3_aa: CASSTLLGGRPEAFF
cdr3_nt: TGTGCCAGTAGCACTCTACTCGGCGGGAGGCCTGAAGCTTTCTTT

v_call: TRBV5-1
j_call: TRBJ2-1
d_call: TRBD2
clone_size: -
cdr3_aa: CASSSRAAGEVGNEQFF
cdr3_nt: TGCGCCAGCAGCTCCCGTGCAGCGGGAGAAGTTGGCAATGAGCAGTTCTTC

v_call: TRBV3-1
j_call: TRBJ2-5
d_call: -
clone_size: few
cdr3_aa: CASSQGSGPGETQYF
cdr3_nt: TGTGCCAGCAGCCAAGGGTCGGGGCCCGGGGAGACCCAGTACTTC

v_call: TRBV12-5
j_call: TRBJ2-7
d_call: -
clone_size: many
cdr3_aa: CASALGGYEQYF
cdr3_nt: TGTGCTAGTGCTCTAGGGGGCTACGAGCAGTACTTC

v_call: TRBV6-1
j_call: TRBJ1-5
d_call: TRBD1
clone_size: -
cdr3_aa: CASMRDRVSNQPQHF
cdr3_nt: TGTGCCAGCATGCGGGACAGGGTTAGCAATCAGCCCCAGCATTTT

v_call: TRBV28
j_call: TRBJ2-3
d_call: -
clone_size: many
cdr3_aa: CASSLEATDTQYF
cdr3_nt: TGTGCCAGCAGTTTGGAAGCCACAGATACGCAGTATTTT

v_call: TRBV10-2
j_call: TRBJ1-5
d_call: -
clone_size: few
cdr3_aa: CASSDWRTDRGPQHF
cdr3_nt: TGCGCCAGCAGTGATTGGCGGACTGATAGAGGGCCCCAGCATTTT

v_call: TRBV11-2
j_call: TRBJ2-4
d_call: -
clone_size: few
cdr3_aa: CTSSLVGGGENIQYF
cdr3_nt: TGTACCAGCAGCTTAGTTGGAGGGGGGGAAAACATTCAGTACTTC

v_call: TRBV10-3
j_call: TRBJ2-7
d_call: -
clone_size: many
cdr3_aa: CAISAAYEQYF
cdr3_nt: TGTGCCATCAGTGCCGCCTACGAGCAGTACTTC

v_call: TRBV19
j_call: TRBJ1-5
d_call: -
clone_size: few
cdr3_aa: CASSTGPSYSNQPQHF
cdr3_nt: TGTGCCAGTAGTACTGGGCCTTCCTATAGCAATCAGCCCCAGCATTTT